This T cell receptor (beta chain) came from a study of early T cells in non-severe SARS-CoV-2 infection. Study overall: Chains from this unsorted whole-blood bulk RNA could not be paired. Findings and caveats of the study: Private and CD4 specificities were missed by VDJdb matching, which favored anti-spike CD8 responses.

This clonotype has a count of ten or more. Its antigen is not known. CDR3 length: 13 residues. Germline CDR1 is MNHEY and CDR2 is SMNVEV (reference sequence). Trimming removed 7 bases at V and 6 bases at J, with 13 bases between. Unique molecular identifiers were attached to individual cDNA molecules. TCRdb passed the 5' RACE reads through MiXCR, listing each CDR3 protein once. The sample records tens of thousands of distinct CDR3 sequences, approximately 6.3% being singletons. The chain joins TRBV27 to TRBJ2-1, with D uncertain. The receptor's source is an adult who was a healthcare worker with PCR-confirmed SARS-CoV-2 infection or an uninfected control (not recorded which). The sequenced material came from whole blood. The CDR3 DNA sequence: TGTGCCAGCACCCGGTCCCCCCTCAATGAGCAGTTCTTC. This sequence encodes CASTRSPLNEQFF.